These T cell receptor beta chains were read from a single sample in a study of Tregs in tolerant kidney transplant recipients. The assay was immunoSEQ multiplex PCR, and TCRdb's table has in-frame clones only and misses some. This sample carries some 56,000 clones, about nine tenths of them seen once, and the ten largest clones take 15%. This sample comprised CD8+ T cells from blood (PBMCs), obtained 24 months after the transplant. These receptors were taken from a human patient who received a combined kidney and bone marrow transplant. Some T cells may trace back to the graft donor. Both conserved end residues are trimmed from each CDR3.

J: TRBJ1-1; V: TRBV5-1; CDR3: ASSLISGGPEAF
J: TRBJ2-1; V: TRBV18; CDR3: ASSPKTGRDNEQF
J: TRBJ1-2; V: TRBV7-1; CDR3: ASIILGGQDGNYGYT
J: TRBJ2-5; V: TRBV7-9; CDR3: ASSVPNGASGLQETQY
J: TRBJ2-7; V: TRBV19; CDR3: ASSFAAGGAYEQY
J: TRBJ2-6; V: TRBV25-1; CDR3: ASSDEVKSSGANVLT
J: TRBJ1-5; V: TRBV27; CDR3: ASSPAGQNQPQH
J: TRBJ2-2; V: TRBV9; CDR3: ASSAPAGVTGELF
J: TRBJ2-3; V: TRBV5-6; CDR3: ASSSPGLAGVPDTQY
J: TRBJ2-3; V: TRBV7-6; CDR3: ASGLGDTQY
J: TRBJ2-1; V: TRBV2; CDR3: ASKLALGYYNEQF
J: TRBJ1-1; V: TRBV7-2; CDR3: ASSLAGTAFYTEAF
J: TRBJ2-5; V: TRBV28; CDR3: ASSTDRGLETQY
J: TRBJ2-1; V: TRBV19; CDR3: ASSISHGGAMREQF
J: TRBJ2-5; V: TRBV7-3; CDR3: ASSPTPTIGLETQY
J: TRBJ2-7; V: TRBV7-6; CDR3: ASSRQGSLNEQY
J: TRBJ1-2; V: TRBV11-2; CDR3: ASSSPDGNYGYT
J: TRBJ2-3; V: TRBV15; CDR3: ATWAPDTQY
J: TRBJ2-1; V: TRBV11-2; CDR3: ASSLEWGRGNEQF
J: TRBJ1-6; V: TRBV13; CDR3: ASTPSGSSYNSPLH
J: TRBJ2-2; V: TRBV27; CDR3: ASKYGQQTGELF
J: TRBJ2-7; V: TRBV28; CDR3: ASRTTDSTHERYEQY
J: TRBJ2-1; V: TRBV14; CDR3: ASSQGLWGLKDEQF
J: TRBJ2-5; V: TRBV5-6; CDR3: ASSLVGPRETQY
J: TRBJ2-7; V: TRBV25-1; CDR3: ASSARGGPSEQY
J: TRBJ2-7; V: TRBV27; CDR3: ASSIRDSYEQY